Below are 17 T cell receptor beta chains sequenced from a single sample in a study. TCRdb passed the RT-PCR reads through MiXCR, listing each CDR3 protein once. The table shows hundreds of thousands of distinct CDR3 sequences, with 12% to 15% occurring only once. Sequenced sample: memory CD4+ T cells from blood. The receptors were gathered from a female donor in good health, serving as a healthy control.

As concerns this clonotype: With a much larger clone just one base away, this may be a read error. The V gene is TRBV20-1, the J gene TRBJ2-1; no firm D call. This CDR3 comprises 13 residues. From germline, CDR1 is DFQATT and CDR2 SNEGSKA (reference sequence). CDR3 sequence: CSARDRRNNEHFF. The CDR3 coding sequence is TGCAGTGCTAGAGATCGGCGAAACAATGAGCATTTCTTC.

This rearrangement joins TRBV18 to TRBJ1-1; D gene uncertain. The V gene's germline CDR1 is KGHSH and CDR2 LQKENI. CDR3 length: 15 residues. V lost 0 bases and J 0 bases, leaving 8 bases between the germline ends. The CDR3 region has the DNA TGTGCCAGCTCACCACCAGCTACTATGAACACTGAAGCTTTCTTT. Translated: CASSPPATMNTEAFF.

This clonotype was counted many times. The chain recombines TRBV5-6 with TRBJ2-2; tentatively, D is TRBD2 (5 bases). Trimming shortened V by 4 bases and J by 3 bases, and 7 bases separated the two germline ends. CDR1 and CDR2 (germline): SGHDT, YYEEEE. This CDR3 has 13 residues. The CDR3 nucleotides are TGTGCCAGCAGCCCGGACTACACCGGGGAGCTGTTTTTT. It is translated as CASSPDYTGELFF.

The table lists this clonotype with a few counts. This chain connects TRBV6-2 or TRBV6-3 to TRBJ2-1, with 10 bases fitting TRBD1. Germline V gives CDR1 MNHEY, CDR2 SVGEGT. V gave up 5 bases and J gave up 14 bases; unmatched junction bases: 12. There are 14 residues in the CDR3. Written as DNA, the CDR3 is TGTGCCAGCAGTCACCGGGACAGGGGCCTCAGGGAGTTCTTC. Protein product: CASSHRDRGLREFF.

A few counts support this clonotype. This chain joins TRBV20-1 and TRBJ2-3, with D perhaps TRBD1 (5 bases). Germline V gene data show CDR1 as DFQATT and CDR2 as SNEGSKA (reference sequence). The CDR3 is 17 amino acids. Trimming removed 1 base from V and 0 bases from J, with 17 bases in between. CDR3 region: CSARVPQKGMSTDTQYF. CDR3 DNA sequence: TGCAGTGCTAGAGTCCCCCAAAAGGGGATGAGCACAGATACGCAGTATTTT.

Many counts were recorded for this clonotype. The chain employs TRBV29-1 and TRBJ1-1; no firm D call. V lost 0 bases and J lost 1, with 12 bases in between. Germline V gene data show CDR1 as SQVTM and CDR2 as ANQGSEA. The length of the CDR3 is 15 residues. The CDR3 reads CSVEDLDAKNTEAFF. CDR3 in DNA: TGCAGCGTTGAAGATCTGGACGCAAAGAACACTGAAGCTTTCTTT.

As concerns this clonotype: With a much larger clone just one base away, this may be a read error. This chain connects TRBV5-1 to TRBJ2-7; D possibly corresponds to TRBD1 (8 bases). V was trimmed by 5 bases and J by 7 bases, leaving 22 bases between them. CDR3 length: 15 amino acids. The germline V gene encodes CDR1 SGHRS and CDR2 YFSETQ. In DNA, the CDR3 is TGCGCCAGCAGACCATTACAGGGGGGGTACAATGAGCAGTACTTC. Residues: CASRPLQGGYNEQYF.

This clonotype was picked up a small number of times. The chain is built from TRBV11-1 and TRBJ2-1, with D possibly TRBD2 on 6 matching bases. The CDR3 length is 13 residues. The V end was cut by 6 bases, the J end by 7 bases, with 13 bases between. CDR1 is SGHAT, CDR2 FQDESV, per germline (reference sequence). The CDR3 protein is CASSWDFPNEQFF. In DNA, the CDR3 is TGTGCCAGCAGTTGGGACTTCCCGAATGAGCAGTTCTTC.

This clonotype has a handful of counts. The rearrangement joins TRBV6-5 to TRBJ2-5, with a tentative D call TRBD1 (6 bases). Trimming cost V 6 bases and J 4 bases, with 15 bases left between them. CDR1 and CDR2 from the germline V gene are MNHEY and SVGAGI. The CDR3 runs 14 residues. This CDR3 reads CASSQGTFPETQYF. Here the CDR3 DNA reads TGTGCCAGCAGCCAGGGGACGTTTCCAGAGACCCAGTACTTC.

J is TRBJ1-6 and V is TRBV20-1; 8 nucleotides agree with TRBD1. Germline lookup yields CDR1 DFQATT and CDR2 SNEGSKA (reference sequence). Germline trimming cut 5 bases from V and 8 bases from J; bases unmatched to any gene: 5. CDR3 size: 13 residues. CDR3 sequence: CSAYRGEDSPLHF. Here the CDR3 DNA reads TGCAGTGCTTACAGGGGGGAGGATTCACCCCTCCACTTT.

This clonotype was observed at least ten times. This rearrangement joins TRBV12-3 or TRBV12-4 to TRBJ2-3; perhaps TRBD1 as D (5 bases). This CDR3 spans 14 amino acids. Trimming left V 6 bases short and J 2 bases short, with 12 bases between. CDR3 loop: CASSPVGPTDTQYF. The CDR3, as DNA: TGTGCCAGCAGCCCGGTGGGGCCCACAGATACGCAGTATTTT.

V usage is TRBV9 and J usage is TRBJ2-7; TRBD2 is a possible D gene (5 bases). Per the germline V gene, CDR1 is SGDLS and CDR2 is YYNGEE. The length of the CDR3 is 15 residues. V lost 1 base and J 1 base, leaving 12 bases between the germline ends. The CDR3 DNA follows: TGTGCCAGCAGCGTAACAGCTTCGGGGTCCTACGAGCAGTACTTC. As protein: CASSVTASGSYEQYF.

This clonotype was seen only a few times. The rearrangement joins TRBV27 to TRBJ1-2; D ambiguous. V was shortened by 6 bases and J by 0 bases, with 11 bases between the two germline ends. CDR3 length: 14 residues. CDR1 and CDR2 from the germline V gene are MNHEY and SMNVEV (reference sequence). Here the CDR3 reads CASRSPNPNYGYTF. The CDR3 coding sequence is TGTGCCAGCAGGTCCCCGAATCCTAACTATGGCTACACCTTC.

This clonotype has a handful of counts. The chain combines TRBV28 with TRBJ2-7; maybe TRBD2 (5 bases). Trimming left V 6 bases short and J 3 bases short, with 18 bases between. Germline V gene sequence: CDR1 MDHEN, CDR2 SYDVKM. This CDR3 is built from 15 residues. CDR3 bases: TGTGCCAGCAGGACTAATATTCCGGGCCACTACGAGCAGTACTTC. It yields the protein CASRTNIPGHYEQYF.

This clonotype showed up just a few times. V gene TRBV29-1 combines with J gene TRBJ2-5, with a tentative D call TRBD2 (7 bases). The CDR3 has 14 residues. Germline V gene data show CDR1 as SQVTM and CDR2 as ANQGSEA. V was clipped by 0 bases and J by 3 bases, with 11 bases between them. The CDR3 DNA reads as TGCAGCGTTGAAGATACAGGGAGGGAAGAGACCCAGTACTTC. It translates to CSVEDTGREETQYF.

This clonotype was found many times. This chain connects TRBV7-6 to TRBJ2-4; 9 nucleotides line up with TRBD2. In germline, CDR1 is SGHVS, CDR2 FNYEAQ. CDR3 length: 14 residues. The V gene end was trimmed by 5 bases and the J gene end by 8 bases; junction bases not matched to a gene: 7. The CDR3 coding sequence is TGTGCCAGCAGCCCTCTAGCGGGACGGGACATTCAGTACTTC. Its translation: CASSPLAGRDIQYF.

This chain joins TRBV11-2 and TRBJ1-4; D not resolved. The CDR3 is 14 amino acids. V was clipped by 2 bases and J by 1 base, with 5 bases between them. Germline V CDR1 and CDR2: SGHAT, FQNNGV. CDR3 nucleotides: TGTGCCAGCAGCTTATACGGAACTAATGAAAAACTGTTTTTT. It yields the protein CASSLYGTNEKLFF.